This TCR beta chain was identified during a study of T cell changes during pregnancy in multiple sclerosis. The count of this clone is one. TCRdb's copy holds only in-frame clones and misses some; the assay was immunoSEQ multiplex PCR. This table holds 40,000 to 50,000 clones, roughly 87% found once. Trimming took 0 bases from V and 2 from J, leaving 12 bases between them. The CDR3 is 15 amino acids. Germline CDR1 and CDR2: SGDLS and YYNGEE. V and J are TRBV9 and TRBJ2-7, with D maybe TRBD1 (5 bases). Sequenced here: CD4+ T cells from peripheral blood mononuclear cells, sampled in the first trimester of pregnancy. The receptor's source is a female donor with multiple sclerosis, enrolled in a pregnancy study. The CDR3 DNA follows: TGTGCCAGCAGCGTAGGGAAGGGGCTCGCCTACGAGCAGTACTTC. Its translation: CASSVGKGLAYEQYF. The whole variable domain, filled in from reference TRBV9 and TRBJ2-7, reads DSGVTQTPKHLITATGQRVTLRCSPRSGDLSVYWYQQSLDQGLQFLIQYYNGEERAKGNILERFSAQQFPDLHSELNLSSLELGDSALYFCASSVGKGLAYEQYFGPGTRLTVT.